This TCR beta chain emerged from a study of human versus mouse CDR3 diversity and MHC coevolution. Whole-study findings and limits: Clonal inequality was lowest in two of the three human donors. iCHAO1 estimated the human TCR beta repertoire at roughly 1.6 million clonotypes.

The protocol was immunoSEQ multiplex PCR, while the TCRdb copy is restricted to in-frame clones and leaves out a portion. The table lists about 83,000 clones, 85% to 95% of them singletons. Regarding this clone: The antigen remains unidentified.

The junction had 7 bases not matched to a gene; V was cut back by 6 bases and J by 7 bases. The CDR3 runs to 12 residues. CDR1 is SQVTM and CDR2 is ANQGSEA in the germline V gene. This receptor was identified in a person aged 30-70 years in good health. The sequenced material came from naive CD4+ T cells from blood. Subset here: CD45RO-negative CD62L-positive naive CD4 T cells. The chain joins TRBV29-1 to TRBJ1-2, with TRBD1 identical over 8 bases. The CDR3 DNA sequence: TGCAGCGTGAATCAGGGGGCAAGTGGCTACACCTTC. This sequence encodes CSVNQGASGYTF. The variable domain in full, with the rest retrieved from reference TRBV29-1 and TRBJ1-2, is SAVISQKPSRDICQRGTSLTIQCQVDSQVTMMFWYRQQPGQSLTLIATANQGSEATYESGFVIDKFPISRPNLTFSTLTVSNMSPEDSSIYLCSVNQGASGYTFGSGTRLTVV.